This T cell receptor beta chain was recovered during a study of blood T cell repertoires in COVID-19. Background on the study: The United States, Italy and Spain were the sources of the acute and convalescent COVID-19 samples. In each case, the material was cDNA or gDNA derived from T cells, B-cell-depleted T cells, or PBMCs.

The germline V gene encodes CDR1 SGHRS and CDR2 YFSETQ. V was cut by 2 bases and J by 1 base, with 9 bases left in between. CDR3 size: 15 residues. TCRdb keeps only in-frame clones here, not all; method: immunoSEQ multiplex PCR. Of 62,000 or so clones listed, 89% were seen once; the top ten hold 7% to 10%. This TCR was recovered from a man aged 50 to 60 with active COVID-19. The chain joins TRBV5-1 to TRBJ2-2, with D possibly matching TRBD1 (6 bases). Sample: peripheral blood. In nucleotides, the CDR3 is TGCGCCAGCAGCTTTCGGACAGAGAACACCGGGGAGCTGTTTTTT. The encoded protein is CASSFRTENTGELFF.